Ten or more counts support the clone carrying this TCR beta chain. Its specificity is unknown. The data are from a study of neurological immune-mediated disorders. Notes on the study in general: HTLV-1-associated myelopathy had the most TCR clonal expansion, while multiple sclerosis had the least, a level that fell below healthy controls. Private repertoires in all groups were suggested by the absence of shared CDR3 amino acid sequences among expanded clones across subjects.

Germline V CDR1 and CDR2: SGHRS, YFSETQ. The junction had 12 bases not matched to a gene; V was cut back by 4 bases and J by 6 bases. This CDR3 is built from 15 residues. The cDNA was synthesized by means of template-switch 5'RACE, which was carried out with 10-nucleotide random UMIs. TCRdb re-derived calls from the 5' RACE reads in MiXCR, one entry per CDR3 protein. Counted here are 30,000 or so distinct CDR3 sequences, about 4.5% occurring once; the ten biggest clones make up about 23%. Sequencing used PBMCs. The TCR comes from a man aged 18 to 29 in good health. The chain is built from TRBV5-1 and TRBJ2-7, with TRBD2 matching over 8 bases. The CDR3 reads CASSGGLVGVSEQYF. CDR3 bases: TGCGCCAGCAGCGGGGGACTAGTGGGAGTCTCCGAGCAGTACTTC.